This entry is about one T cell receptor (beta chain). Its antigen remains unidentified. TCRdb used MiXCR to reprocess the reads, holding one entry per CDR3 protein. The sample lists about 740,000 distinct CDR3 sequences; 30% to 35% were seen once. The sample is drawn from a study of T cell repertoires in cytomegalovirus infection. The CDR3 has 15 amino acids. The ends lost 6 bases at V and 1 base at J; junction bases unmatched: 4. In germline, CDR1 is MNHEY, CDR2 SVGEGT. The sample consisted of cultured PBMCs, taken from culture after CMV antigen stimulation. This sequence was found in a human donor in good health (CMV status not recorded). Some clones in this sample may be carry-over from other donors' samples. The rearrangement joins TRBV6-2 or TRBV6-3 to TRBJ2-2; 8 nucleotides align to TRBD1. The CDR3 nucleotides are TGTGCCAGCAGGAGGACAGGGATGAACACCGGGGAGCTGTTTTTT. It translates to CASRRTGMNTGELFF.